The 22 T cell receptor beta chains reported below all come from one sample, sequenced in a study of blood T cell repertoires in COVID-19. Profiling relied on immunoSEQ multiplex PCR, and the TCRdb table lists in-frame clones only, not all of them. Among about 110,000 clones, about 87% were seen once, and the ten largest hold over 4%. Sample: peripheral blood. The receptors originated from a woman aged 45 to 65 with acute or convalescent COVID-19.

The chain has TRBV7-9 and TRBJ2-1; no reliable D call. This CDR3 has 14 amino acids. Trimming took 0 bases from V and 7 from J, leaving 10 bases between them. Germline CDR1 is SEHNR and CDR2 is FQNEAQ (reference sequence). The CDR3 protein is CASSLALQANEQFF. The DNA for the CDR3 is TGTGCCAGCAGCTTAGCGCTCCAGGCTAATGAGCAGTTCTTC.

The rearrangement links TRBV19 to TRBJ2-1; D is perhaps TRBD2 (5 bases). Germline loops: CDR1 LNHDA, CDR2 SQIVND (reference sequence). The V end lost 8 bases, the J end lost 0 bases, and 20 bases lay between the germline ends. The CDR3 consists of 17 residues. The CDR3 DNA reads as TGTGCCAGTTCCCCCTTCACTAAAGGGAGCTCCTACAATGAGCAGTTCTTC. This gives the protein CASSPFTKGSSYNEQFF.

V usage is TRBV10-3 and J usage is TRBJ1-4; D might be TRBD1 (6 bases). The V gene lost 4 bases and the J gene lost 3 bases, with 12 bases spanning the gap. This CDR3 comprises 15 residues. The germline V gene encodes CDR1 ENHRY and CDR2 SYGVKD. DNA for the CDR3: TGTGCCATCAGTGCCGGGGGGGCGGCTAATGAAAAACTGTTTTTT. It encodes CAISAGGAANEKLFF.

The chain recombines TRBV6-5 with TRBJ2-5; 11 bases are shared with TRBD2. The germline gives CDR1 MNHEY, CDR2 SVGAGI. The junction had 2 bases not matched to a gene; V was cut back by 6 bases and J by 2 bases. This CDR3 is 14 amino acids long. CDR3 in DNA: TGTGCCAGCAGCTGGACTAGCGGGCAAGAGACCCAGTACTTC. It yields the protein CASSWTSGQETQYF.

The chain links TRBV4-1 to TRBJ1-1; D remains unclear. The CDR3 runs to 16 residues. With 7 bases removed from V and 1 base from J, the gap between germline ends came to 19 bases. Per the germline V gene, CDR1 is MGHRA and CDR2 is YSYEKL. CDR3 sequence: CASKGLSDEGNTEAFF. In DNA form, the CDR3 reads TGCGCCAGCAAAGGACTTTCCGACGAGGGGAACACTGAAGCTTTCTTT.

The chain uses TRBV11-1 and TRBJ2-1; tentative D call: TRBD2 (6 bases). The V end lost 5 bases, the J end lost 2 bases, and 16 bases lay between the germline ends. This CDR3 is 16 amino acids long. Germline CDR1 is SGHAT and CDR2 is FQDESV (reference sequence). CDR3 sequence (DNA): TGTGCCAGCAGCCTTCTGCGGGGAAGAGCCTACAATGAGCAGTTCTTC. This codes for CASSLLRGRAYNEQFF.

This chain uses TRBV19 with TRBJ2-7; D is perhaps TRBD1 (6 bases). This CDR3 has 15 residues. V was shortened by 5 bases and J by 0 bases, with 14 bases between the two germline ends. Germline values: CDR1 LNHDA, CDR2 SQIVND (reference sequence). The CDR3 DNA is TGTGCCAGTAGTCATGGGCAGGGGAGCTCCTACGAGCAGTACTTC. Protein product: CASSHGQGSSYEQYF. The whole variable domain, remainder taken from reference TRBV19 and TRBJ2-7, is DGGITQSPKYLFRKEGQNVTLSCEQNLNHDAMYWYRQDPGQGLRLIYYSQIVNDFQKGDIAEGYSVSREKKESFPLTVTSAQKNPTAFYLCASSHGQGSSYEQYFGPGTRLTVT.

The chain employs TRBV14 and TRBJ1-4; D possibly corresponds to TRBD1 (5 bases). Germline values: CDR1 SGHDN, CDR2 FVKESK. The CDR3 spans 14 residues. V was shortened by 4 bases and J by 7 bases, with 13 bases between the two germline ends. As DNA, the CDR3 is TGTGCCAGCAGCCCCAGGGTGGGTAGTGAAAAACTGTTTTTT. Protein: CASSPRVGSEKLFF.

The chain has TRBV7-9 and TRBJ2-5; 10 bases align to TRBD2. Germline CDR1 and CDR2: SEHNR and FQNEAQ (reference sequence). With V trimmed by 5 bases and J by 4 bases, 16 bases remained unmatched. The CDR3 contains 18 residues. In nucleotides, the CDR3 is TGTGCCAGCAGCCCCCGTGTTTTGGGGACTAGCGTCAGAGAGACCCAGTACTTC. Protein: CASSPRVLGTSVRETQYF.

This clone was observed a single time. J is TRBJ1-1 and V is TRBV6-4, with D possibly being TRBD1 (6 bases). Trimming cost V 0 bases and J 11 bases, with 16 bases left between them. This CDR3 contains 14 residues. The germline gives CDR1 MRHNA, CDR2 SNTAGT. The CDR3, as DNA: TGTGCCAGCAGTGACTCCCACAGTCAGGGGCCCGCTTTCTTT. Its translation: CASSDSHSQGPAFF.

The chain couples TRBV11-3 to TRBJ1-1, with D tentatively TRBD1 (5 bases). The germline V gene encodes CDR1 SGHNT and CDR2 YENEEA. V gave up 2 bases and J gave up 6 bases, with 10 bases separating them. The length of the CDR3 is 13 residues. CDR3: CASSLRQGSEAFF. Written as DNA, the CDR3 is TGTGCCAGCAGCTTACGTCAGGGATCTGAAGCTTTCTTT.

The J gene is TRBJ1-2, the V gene TRBV12-3 or TRBV12-4, with D maybe TRBD1 (5 bases). Trimming removed 5 bases at V and 7 bases at J, with 14 bases between. The CDR3 is made up of 13 amino acids. CDR3 DNA sequence: TGTGCCAGCAGTCCCGGGACGGGGGGTGGCTACACCTTC. Amino acids: CASSPGTGGGYTF.

To note about this clone: The junction does not match germline at one end; this may be a read error. V gene TRBV7-7 combines with J gene TRBJ2-2; D gene unclear. The CDR3 has 14 amino acids. The germline gives CDR1 SSHAT, CDR2 FNYEAQ (reference sequence). CDR3 sequence: CASTPSITGGELFF. The CDR3 region has the DNA TGTGCTAGCACCCCGTCGATCACGGGCGGGGAGCTGTTTTTT.

The chain is built from TRBV5-4 and TRBJ2-3, with a tentative D call TRBD1 (6 bases). V was shortened by 4 bases and J by 0 bases, with 12 bases between the two germline ends. CDR3 size: 15 residues. In germline, CDR1 is SGHNT, CDR2 YYREEE (reference sequence). CDR3 sequence (DNA): TGTGCCAGCAGCCCCACGGACAGAAGCACAGATACGCAGTATTTT. It specifies CASSPTDRSTDTQYF.

The chain has TRBV7-9 and TRBJ1-6; D ambiguous. With 2 bases removed from V and 6 bases from J, the gap between germline ends came to 8 bases. Germline lookup yields CDR1 SEHNR and CDR2 FQNEAQ (reference sequence). There are 14 residues in the CDR3. Written as DNA, the CDR3 is TGTGCCAGCAGCTTAACTGGGAGTAATTCACCCCTCCACTTT. The encoded protein is CASSLTGSNSPLHF.

The genes are TRBV28 and TRBJ2-6, with a weak D call TRBD2 (6 bases). The CDR3 has 14 residues. Germline V gene sequence: CDR1 MDHEN, CDR2 SYDVKM. The V end was cut by 8 bases, the J end by 1 base, with 9 bases between. CDR3 DNA sequence: TGTGCCAGCTCCCGGGGGTCTGGGGCCAACGTCCTGACTTTC. Translated: CASSRGSGANVLTF.

The genes are TRBV20-1 and TRBJ1-5, with D possibly matching TRBD1 (5 bases). The CDR3 spans 13 residues. Germline CDR1 DFQATT, CDR2 SNEGSKA (reference sequence). V was clipped by 3 bases and J by 4 bases, with 10 bases between them. The CDR3, as DNA: TGCAGTGCTAGTTCGGGGACTAATCAGCCCCAGCATTTT. As protein: CSASSGTNQPQHF.

The rearrangement joins TRBV4-3 to TRBJ1-6; 8 bases are shared with TRBD1. The trim removed 6 bases at V and 9 bases at J, leaving 10 bases unmatched. Germline CDR1 is LGHNA and CDR2 is YSLEER. The CDR3 loop spans 15 amino acids. CDR3 loop: CASRTGEMLGSPLHF. The CDR3 nucleotides read TGCGCCAGCAGGACAGGGGAAATGTTAGGTTCACCCCTCCACTTT.

V gene TRBV30 combines with J gene TRBJ1-5; D is undetermined. V shed 7 bases and J shed 4 bases, with 14 bases lying between them. Germline lookup yields CDR1 GTSNPN and CDR2 SVGIG (reference sequence). The CDR3 is 13 amino acids. The chain's CDR3 is CAFADSGNQPQHF. CDR3 DNA sequence: TGTGCCTTTGCCGACTCCGGGAATCAGCCCCAGCATTTT.

This chain connects TRBV30 to TRBJ2-2; possibly TRBD2 for D (5 bases). Germline assignment: CDR1 GTSNPN and CDR2 SVGIG (reference sequence). Trimming stripped 0 bases from V and 5 bases from J, with 19 bases between. This CDR3 has 17 residues. The CDR3 DNA follows: TGTGCCTGGAGTGTTCCTGAGGGTCGGATAGTTACCGGGGAGCTGTTTTTT. This gives the protein CAWSVPEGRIVTGELFF.

This clone was seen only a few times. The chain uses TRBV2 and TRBJ1-1; the D gene is possibly TRBD1 (6 bases). Germline-derived CDR1 and CDR2 are SNHLY and FYNNEI. V was cut by 6 bases and J by 1 base, with 18 bases left in between. The CDR3 consists of 16 residues. Here the CDR3 DNA reads TGTGCCAGCAGCCCTACTCCGGGACAAACGAACACTGAAGCTTTCTTT. Its translation: CASSPTPGQTNTEAFF.

The gene calls are TRBV11-2 and TRBJ1-6; a possible D gene is TRBD1 (6 bases). Germline lookup yields CDR1 SGHAT and CDR2 FQNNGV. The V and J ends lost 3 bases and 11 bases respectively, with 11 bases between them. The CDR3 loop spans 13 amino acids. The CDR3: CASSFNDRPPLHF. CDR3 DNA sequence: TGTGCCAGCAGCTTTAACGACAGGCCACCCCTCCACTTT. The full variable domain, completed using reference TRBV11-2 and TRBJ1-6, is EAGVAQSPRYKIIEKRQSVAFWCNPISGHATLYWYQQILGQGPKLLIQFQNNGVVDDSQLPKDRFSAERLKGVDSTLKIQPAKLEDSAVYLCASSFNDRPPLHFGNGTRLTVT.